A selection of T cell receptor beta chains follows, all from one sample in a study of T cells in Graves' hyperthyroidism and ophthalmopathy. TCRdb redid the calling of the multiplex PCR reads with MiXCR, one entry per CDR3 protein. The table shows some 440,000 distinct CDR3 sequences, with approximately 14% occurring only once. Sequencing used blood. The receptor source for this set is a young woman with Graves' hyperthyroidism. CDR3s include the opening cysteine and the closing phenylalanine or tryptophan. The D gene is left open where the match is weak.

d_gene,len,v_gene,j_gene,CDR3aa
TRBD1,14,TRBV20-1,TRBJ2-7,CSASRDREPYEQYF
.,13,TRBV2,TRBJ2-5,CASIAVAQETQYF
.,13,TRBV4-1,TRBJ2-7,CASSQEDPFEQYF
TRBD2,18,TRBV27,TRBJ2-2,CASSLASGGTANTGELFF
TRBD1,16,TRBV4-3,TRBJ1-1,CASSQGQGVGGTEAFF
.,16,TRBV11-2,TRBJ2-2,CASSPLDGLITGELFF
.,13,TRBV14,TRBJ2-1,CASRARGYNEQFF
.,15,TRBV5-1,TRBJ1-4,CASSSIGGTNEKLFF
TRBD1,15,TRBV6-1,TRBJ2-7,CASSPISTGEYEQYF
.,15,TRBV20-1,TRBJ2-3,CSARDRRGSTDTQYF